The 17 T cell receptor beta chains given below trace back to one sample, sequenced in a study of blood T cell repertoires in COVID-19. Sequenced by immunoSEQ multiplex PCR; TCRdb stores in-frame clones only, minus some. The sample yields 55,000 to 70,000 clones, roughly 82% seen once. The sequenced material came from peripheral blood. These receptors came from a woman aged 60-70 years with acute or convalescent COVID-19.

This clone was observed at least ten times. The rearrangement links TRBV6-5 to TRBJ1-1; perhaps TRBD1 as D (6 bases). Trimming took 6 bases from V and 1 from J, leaving 12 bases between them. This CDR3 is 14 amino acids long. Germline V gives CDR1 MNHEY, CDR2 SVGAGI. Here the CDR3 DNA reads TGTGCCAGCAGACCCTTGACAGGGAACACTGAAGCTTTCTTT. Translated, it gives CASRPLTGNTEAFF.

The V call is TRBV5-8, the J call TRBJ1-2; 8 bases line up with TRBD1. The V segment lost 1 base and the J segment 2 bases; nucleotides outside the gene matches: 7. The CDR3 spans 16 residues. CDR1 is SGHTS and CDR2 is YDEGEE in the germline V gene. CDR3 in DNA: TGTGCCAGCAGCTTGCAGGACAGGGAGCGAAACTATGGCTACACCTTC. Translating it yields CASSLQDRERNYGYTF.

The chain uses TRBV30 and TRBJ2-7, with 8 bases identical to TRBD2. Germline assignment: CDR1 GTSNPN and CDR2 SVGIG (reference sequence). The CDR3 covers 13 residues. V lost 2 bases to trimming and J lost 5 bases; unmatched junction nucleotides: 5. CDR3: CAWSLGGADEQYF. CDR3 sequence (DNA): TGTGCCTGGAGTCTCGGGGGGGCCGACGAGCAGTACTTC.

The chain uses TRBV18 and TRBJ2-6; 8 bases line up with TRBD1. J gave up 2 bases and V 5 bases, and 2 bases lay outside the gene matches. There are 15 residues in the CDR3. Germline values: CDR1 KGHSH, CDR2 LQKENI. The CDR3 DNA reads as TGTGCCAGCTCAGGGGGACAGGCTGGGGCCAACGTCCTGACTTTC. Translating gives CASSGGQAGANVLTF. Looking up the rest from reference TRBV18 and TRBJ2-6 gives the full variable domain: NAGVMQNPRHLVRRRGQEARLRCSPMKGHSHVYWYRQLPEEGLKFMVYLQKENIIDESGMPKERFSAEFPKEGPSILRIQQVVRGDSAAYFCASSGGQAGANVLTFGAGSRLTVL.

The rearrangement uses TRBV5-1 and TRBJ1-6; D is unresolved. The CDR3 consists of 15 residues. Trimming took off 7 bases at V and 7 bases at J, with 18 bases between the two ends. The germline CDR1 and CDR2 sequences are SGHRS and YFSETQ. The CDR3 region is CASELGPGGNSPLHF. The CDR3 DNA reads as TGCGCCAGCGAGCTTGGGCCGGGAGGGAATTCACCCCTCCACTTT.

The chain carries TRBV6-5 and TRBJ2-3; a weak D match, TRBD1 (6 bases). CDR1 and CDR2 (germline): MNHEY, SVGAGI. Trimming shortened V by 6 bases and J by 1 base, and 8 bases separated the two germline ends. The CDR3 consists of 13 residues. CDR3 nucleotides: TGTGCCAGCAGCGCAGGGGGCACAGATACGCAGTATTTT. Its translation is CASSAGGTDTQYF.

This clone was detected a few times. The rearrangement joins TRBV19 to TRBJ1-3, with D possibly TRBD1 on 6 matching bases. CDR3 length: 15 amino acids. The V end was cut by 3 bases, the J end by 2 bases, with 11 bases between. The V gene's germline CDR1 is LNHDA and CDR2 SQIVND (reference sequence). The chain's CDR3 is CASSILAGAGNTIYF. The DNA of the CDR3 is TGTGCCAGTAGTATCCTGGCAGGGGCTGGAAACACCATATATTTT.

This clone has just one count. The chain carries TRBV6-4 and TRBJ2-7; no clear D gene. CDR1 and CDR2 (germline): MRHNA, SNTAGT. The V end lost 7 bases, the J end lost 2 bases, and 9 bases lay between the germline ends. The CDR3 is 12 amino acids. The CDR3 protein is CASIAGPYEQYF. In DNA form, the CDR3 reads TGTGCCAGCATCGCAGGCCCCTACGAGCAGTACTTC.

The genes are TRBV9 and TRBJ2-3, with a weak D call TRBD1 (6 bases). V lost 2 bases, J lost 2 bases, and 12 bases lay in between. Germline V gene lookup returns CDR1 SGDLS and CDR2 YYNGEE. CDR3 length equals 15 residues. CDR3 sequence: CASSVDTGTTDTQYF. The CDR3 DNA reads as TGTGCCAGCAGCGTTGATACAGGGACCACAGATACGCAGTATTTT.

The chain recombines TRBV6-4 with TRBJ1-2; a possible D gene is TRBD1 (5 bases). V lost 8 bases and J 0 bases, leaving 19 bases between the germline ends. CDR3 size: 16 residues. Germline CDR1 and CDR2: MRHNA and SNTAGT. The CDR3 loop reads CASSASGGRANYGYTF. CDR3 sequence (DNA): TGTGCCAGCTCCGCCTCGGGGGGTCGAGCTAACTATGGCTACACCTTC.

The chain is built from TRBV24-1 and TRBJ1-2, with D perhaps TRBD1 (5 bases). The CDR3 runs 16 residues. The germline gives CDR1 KGHDR, CDR2 SFDVKD. V was shortened by 3 bases and J by 3 bases, with 16 bases between the two germline ends. CDR3 DNA sequence: TGTGCCACCAGTGATCCAACGGGGGGTCGGGACTATGGCTACACCTTC. Protein product: CATSDPTGGRDYGYTF.

The gene calls are TRBV30 and TRBJ2-1; 8 nucleotides match TRBD1. This CDR3 spans 16 amino acids. Germline V gives CDR1 GTSNPN, CDR2 SVGIG (reference sequence). V dropped 2 bases and J dropped 8; count of bases not matched to a gene: 14. CDR3 bases: TGTGCCTGGAGTTCTAACAGGGGGGTTAAAGTGTATGAGCAGTTCTTC. Translated: CAWSSNRGVKVYEQFF.

The V gene is TRBV7-3, the J gene TRBJ2-1; TRBD2 matches 9 bases. There are 15 residues in the CDR3. Trimming removed 2 bases from V and 2 bases from J; junction bases left unmatched: 1. Germline lookup yields CDR1 SGHTA and CDR2 FQGTGA. The CDR3 protein is CASSLERGAYNEQFF. The DNA for the CDR3 is TGTGCCAGCAGCTTAGAGCGGGGGGCCTACAATGAGCAGTTCTTC.

The chain joins TRBV7-8 to TRBJ2-1; 16 bases agree with TRBD2. The CDR3 spans 17 residues. V lost 4 bases to trimming and J lost 4 bases; unmatched junction nucleotides: 4. Germline V CDR1 and CDR2: SGHVS, FQNEAQ. The CDR3 sequence is CASSYGTSGGAYNEQFF. The CDR3 DNA reads TGTGCCAGCAGCTACGGGACTAGCGGGGGGGCGTACAATGAGCAGTTCTTC. The full variable domain, its missing parts supplied by reference TRBV7-8 and TRBJ2-1, is GAGVSQSPRYKVAKRGQDVALRCDPISGHVSLFWYQQALGQGPEFLTYFQNEAQLDKSGLPSDRFFAERPEGSVSTLKIQRTQQEDSAVYLCASSYGTSGGAYNEQFFGPGTRLTVL.

This chain links TRBV27 with TRBJ1-3, with D tentatively TRBD1 (5 bases). Trimming left V 5 bases short and J 4 bases short, with 15 bases between. This CDR3 contains 15 residues. Looked up from germline, CDR1 is MNHEY and CDR2 is SMNVEV (reference sequence). CDR3: CASSDTRVGGNTIYF. The CDR3 nucleotides read TGTGCCAGCAGTGATACCAGGGTCGGGGGAAACACCATATATTTT.

V gene TRBV7-3 combines with J gene TRBJ1-1; TRBD1 matches 7 bases. CDR3 length: 15 amino acids. V was clipped by 5 bases and J by 7 bases; unmatched bases: 13. CDR1 and CDR2 (germline): SGHTA, FQGTGA. The CDR3: CASSPHRDSNYEAFF. CDR3 in DNA: TGTGCCAGCAGCCCACACCGGGACAGCAACTATGAAGCTTTCTTT.

Notes on this clone: The same CDR3 also results from other DNA sequences found in this sample. The chain has TRBV27 and TRBJ2-2, with D possibly matching TRBD1 (5 bases). Trimming shortened V by 2 bases and J by 5 bases, and 9 bases separated the two germline ends. The CDR3 covers 14 residues. Germline-derived CDR1 and CDR2 are MNHEY and SMNVEV (reference sequence). CDR3 protein: CASSLSGATGELFF. The CDR3 DNA follows: TGTGCCAGCAGTTTAAGTGGGGCGACCGGGGAGCTGTTTTTT.